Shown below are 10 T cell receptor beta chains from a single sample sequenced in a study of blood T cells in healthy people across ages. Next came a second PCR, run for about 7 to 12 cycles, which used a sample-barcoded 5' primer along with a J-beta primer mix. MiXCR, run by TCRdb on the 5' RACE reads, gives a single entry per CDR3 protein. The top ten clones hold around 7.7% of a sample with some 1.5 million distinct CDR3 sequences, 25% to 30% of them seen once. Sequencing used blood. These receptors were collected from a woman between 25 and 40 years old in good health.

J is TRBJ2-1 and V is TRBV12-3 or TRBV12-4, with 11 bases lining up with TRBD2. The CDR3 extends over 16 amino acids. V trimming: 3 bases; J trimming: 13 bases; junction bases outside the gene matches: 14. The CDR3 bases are TGTGCCAGCAGTTTCGTAGCGGGGGGGCCTAAAAGGACCCAGTTCTTC. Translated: CASSFVAGGPKRTQFF.

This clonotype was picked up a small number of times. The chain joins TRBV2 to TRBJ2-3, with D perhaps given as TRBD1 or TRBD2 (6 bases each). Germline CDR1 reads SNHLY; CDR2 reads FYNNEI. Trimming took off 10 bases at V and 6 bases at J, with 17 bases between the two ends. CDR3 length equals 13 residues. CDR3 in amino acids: CATRRGGTDTQYF. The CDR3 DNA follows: TGTGCCACCCGGAGAGGGGGGACGGATACGCAGTATTTT.

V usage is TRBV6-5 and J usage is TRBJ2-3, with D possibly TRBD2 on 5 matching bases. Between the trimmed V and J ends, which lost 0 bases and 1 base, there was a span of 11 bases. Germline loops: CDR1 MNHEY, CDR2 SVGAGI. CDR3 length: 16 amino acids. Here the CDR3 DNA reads TGTGCCAGCAGTTACTCAGGGCGGACTCGCACAGATACGCAGTATTTT. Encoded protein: CASSYSGRTRTDTQYF.

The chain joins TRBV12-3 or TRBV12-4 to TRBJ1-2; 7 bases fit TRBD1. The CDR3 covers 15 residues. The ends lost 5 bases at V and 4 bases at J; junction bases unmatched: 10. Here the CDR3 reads CASSPKTGALYGYTF. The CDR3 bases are TGTGCCAGCAGTCCTAAAACAGGGGCCCTCTATGGCTACACCTTC.

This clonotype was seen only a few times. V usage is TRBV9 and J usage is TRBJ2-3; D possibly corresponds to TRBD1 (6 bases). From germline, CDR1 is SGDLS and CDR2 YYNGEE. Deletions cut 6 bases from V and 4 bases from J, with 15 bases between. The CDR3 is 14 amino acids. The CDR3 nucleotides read TGTGCCAGCAACCCGACAGGAAAGGCAGATACGCAGTATTTT. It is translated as CASNPTGKADTQYF.

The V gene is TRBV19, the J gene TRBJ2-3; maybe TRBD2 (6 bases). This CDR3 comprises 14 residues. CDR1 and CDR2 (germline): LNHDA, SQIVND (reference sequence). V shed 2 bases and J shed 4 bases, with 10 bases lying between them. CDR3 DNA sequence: TGTGCCAGTAGTATATCGGCTAGCGCAGATACGCAGTATTTT. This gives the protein CASSISASADTQYF.

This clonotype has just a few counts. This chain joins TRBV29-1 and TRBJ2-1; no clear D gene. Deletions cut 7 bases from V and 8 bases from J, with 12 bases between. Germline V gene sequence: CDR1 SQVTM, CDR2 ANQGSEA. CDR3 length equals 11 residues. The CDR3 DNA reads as TGCAGCGGTCATTTGGTCCATGAGCAGTTCTTC. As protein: CSGHLVHEQFF.

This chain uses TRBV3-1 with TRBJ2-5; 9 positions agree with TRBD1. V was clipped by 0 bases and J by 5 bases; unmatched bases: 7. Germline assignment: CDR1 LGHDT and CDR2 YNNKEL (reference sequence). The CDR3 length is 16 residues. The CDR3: CASSQDLGQGGETQYF. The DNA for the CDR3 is TGTGCCAGCAGCCAAGATCTGGGACAGGGTGGCGAGACCCAGTACTTC.

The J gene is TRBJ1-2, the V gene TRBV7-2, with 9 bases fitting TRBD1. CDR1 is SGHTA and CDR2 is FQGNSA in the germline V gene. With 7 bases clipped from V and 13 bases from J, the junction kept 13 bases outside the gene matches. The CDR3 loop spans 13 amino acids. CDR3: CASTRRRTGEGTF. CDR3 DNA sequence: TGTGCCAGCACCCGTAGGCGGACAGGGGAAGGCACCTTC.

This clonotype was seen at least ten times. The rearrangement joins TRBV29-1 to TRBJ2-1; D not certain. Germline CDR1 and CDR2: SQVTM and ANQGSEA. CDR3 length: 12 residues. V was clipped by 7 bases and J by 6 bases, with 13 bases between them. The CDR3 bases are TGCAGCGCCCAGAGGCAGGTCAATGAGCAGTTCTTC. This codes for CSAQRQVNEQFF.